One T cell receptor (beta chain) is described in this entry. Its antigen remains unidentified. Per germline, CDR1 MNHNY and CDR2 SVGAGI (reference sequence). The ends were cut back, 0 bases at V and 6 bases at J, with 9 bases in the middle. The length of the CDR3 is 13 residues. The data were taken from a study of OX40 agonist ivuxolimab in advanced cancers. Study context: Prior checkpoint blockade (anti-PD-1, anti-PD-L1 or anti-CTLA-4) was permitted; about 40% had it.

Profiled with immunoSEQ multiplex PCR; TCRdb holds only in-frame clones, not every one. The sample yields about 45,000 clones, more than 80% seen once. General observations from the study: The study found that CD8+ T cells averaged more expanded clones than CD4+. At 0.1-3.0 mg/kg, partial responders had clonal expansion among the lowest observed.

Here the sequenced sample was CD4+ or CD8+ T cells sorted from blood, taken in a trial of the OX40 agonist ivuxolimab. This receptor was obtained from an adult with an advanced solid tumor such as melanoma, head and neck, liver or kidney cancer. The gene calls are TRBV6-6 and TRBJ2-7, with D possibly being TRBD1 or TRBD2 (5 bases each). The CDR3 loop reads CASSYSKGTEQYF. The CDR3 DNA reads as TGTGCCAGCAGTTACTCGAAAGGGACCGAGCAGTACTTC.